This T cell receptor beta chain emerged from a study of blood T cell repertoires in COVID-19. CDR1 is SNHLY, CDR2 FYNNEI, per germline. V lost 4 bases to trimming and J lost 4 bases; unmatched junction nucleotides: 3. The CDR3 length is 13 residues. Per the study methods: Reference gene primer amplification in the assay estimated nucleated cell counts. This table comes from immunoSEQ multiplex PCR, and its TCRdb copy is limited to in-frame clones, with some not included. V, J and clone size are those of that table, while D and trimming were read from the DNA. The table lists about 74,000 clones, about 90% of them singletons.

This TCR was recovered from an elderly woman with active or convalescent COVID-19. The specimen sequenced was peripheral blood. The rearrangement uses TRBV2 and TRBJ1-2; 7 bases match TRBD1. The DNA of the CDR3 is TGTGCCAGCAGTGTTGAGGGGGCCTATGGCTACACCTTC. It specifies CASSVEGAYGYTF.